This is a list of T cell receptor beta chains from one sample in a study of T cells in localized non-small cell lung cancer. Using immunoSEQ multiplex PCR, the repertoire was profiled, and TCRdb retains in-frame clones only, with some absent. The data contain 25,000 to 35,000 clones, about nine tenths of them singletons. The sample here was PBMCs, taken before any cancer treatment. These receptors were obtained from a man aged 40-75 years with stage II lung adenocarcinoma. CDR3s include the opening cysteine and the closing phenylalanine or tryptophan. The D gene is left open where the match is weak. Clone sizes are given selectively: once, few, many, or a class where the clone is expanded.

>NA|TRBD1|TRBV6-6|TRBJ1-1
CASSPRGPGTEAFF
TGTGCCAGCAGCCCCAGGGGGCCGGGCACTGAAGCTTTCTTT
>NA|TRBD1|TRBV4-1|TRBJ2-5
CASRQRGLLGAAETQYF
TGCGCCAGCAGACAAAGGGGGCTGTTGGGTGCCGCAGAGACCCAGTACTTC
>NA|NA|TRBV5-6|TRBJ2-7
CASSLRKGEQYF
TGTGCCAGCAGTCTGCGAAAGGGGGAGCAGTACTTC
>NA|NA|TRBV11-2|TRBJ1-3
CASLEKRVPGNTIYF
TGTGCCAGCTTAGAAAAGCGGGTTCCCGGAAACACCATATATTTT
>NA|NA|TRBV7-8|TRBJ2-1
CASSHYGFNDEQFF
TGTGCCAGCAGCCACTACGGATTCAATGATGAGCAGTTCTTC
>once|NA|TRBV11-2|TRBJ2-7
CASSLQGTGPPHEQYF
TGTGCCAGCAGCTTACAGGGGACGGGACCGCCCCACGAGCAGTACTTC
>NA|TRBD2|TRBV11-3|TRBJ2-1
CASSLVGTSGRKVYNEQFF
TGTGCCAGCAGCTTAGTTGGGACTAGCGGGAGAAAAGTCTACAATGAGCAGTTCTTC
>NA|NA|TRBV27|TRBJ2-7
CASSLSVRQNEQYF
TGTGCCAGCAGTTTATCTGTACGCCAGAACGAGCAGTACTTC
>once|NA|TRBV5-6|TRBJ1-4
CASSLVSSEKLFF
TGTGCCAGCAGCTTGGTTTCGAGTGAAAAACTGTTTTTT
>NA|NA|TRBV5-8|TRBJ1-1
CASSSYRQNLNTEAFF
TGTGCCAGCAGCTCCTACCGACAGAATTTGAACACTGAAGCTTTCTTT
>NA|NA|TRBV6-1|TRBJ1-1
CASSEWGEAFF
TGTGCCAGCAGTGAATGGGGTGAAGCTTTCTTT
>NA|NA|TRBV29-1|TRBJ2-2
CSVGANTGELFF
TGCAGCGTTGGGGCCAACACCGGGGAGCTGTTTTTT
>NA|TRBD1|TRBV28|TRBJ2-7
CASRGQGAYEQYF
TGTGCCAGCAGGGGACAGGGCGCCTACGAGCAGTACTTC
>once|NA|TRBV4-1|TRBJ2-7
CASSSDLIYEQYF
TGCGCCAGCAGCTCGGATCTAATCTACGAGCAGTACTTC
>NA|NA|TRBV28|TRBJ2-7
CASSFRGRGYEQYF
TGTGCCAGCAGTTTCCGGGGGCGAGGTTACGAGCAGTACTTC
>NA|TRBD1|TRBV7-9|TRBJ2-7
CASSLAARDRGHEQYF
TGTGCCAGCAGCTTAGCAGCTCGGGACAGGGGCCACGAGCAGTACTTC
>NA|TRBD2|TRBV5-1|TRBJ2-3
CASSSGLAATDTQYF
TGCGCCAGCAGCTCGGGACTAGCGGCCACAGATACGCAGTATTTT
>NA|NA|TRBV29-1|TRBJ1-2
CSVQRGPNYGYTF
TGCAGCGTCCAAAGGGGTCCTAACTATGGCTACACCTTC
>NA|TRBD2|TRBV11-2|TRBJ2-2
CASSRRTSWAGELFF
TGTGCCAGCAGCCGACGGACTAGCTGGGCCGGGGAGCTGTTTTTT
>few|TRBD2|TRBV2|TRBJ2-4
CASTAGTIKNIQYF
TGTGCCAGCACCGCCGGGACTATCAAAAACATTCAGTACTTC
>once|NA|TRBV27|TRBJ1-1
CASSFQGQGTEAFF
TGTGCCAGCAGTTTTCAGGGACAAGGCACTGAAGCTTTCTTT
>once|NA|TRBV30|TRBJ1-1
CAWSVLLGRQNTEAFF
TGTGCCTGGAGTGTACTATTAGGGCGGCAGAACACTGAAGCTTTCTTT